This T cell receptor beta chain stems from a study of shared clonotypes between healthy human individuals. Clones were sequenced by immunoSEQ multiplex PCR, and TCRdb holds only the in-frame ones, with some missing. The sample contains 550,000 to 800,000 clones, about 90% of which appear only once. CD45RO+ cells went into CD8 memory alongside CCR7-negative CD45RA+ TemRA cells. The TCR was taken from a young man in good health. Some clones in this sample may be carry-over from other donors' samples. Sequenced: memory CD8+ T cells from PBMCs. Subset meaning: CD45RO+ cells pooled with CCR7-negative TemRA cells.

CDR3 DNA: TGTGCCAGCAGCTTAACCAACCGGGAGCCGGATGAGCAGTTCTTC. Translation: CASSLTNREPDEQFF. The chain joins TRBV7-6 to TRBJ2-1; TRBD2 might be the D (6 bases). Germline V gives CDR1 SGHVS, CDR2 FNYEAQ. CDR3 length equals 15 residues. Between the trimmed V and J ends, which lost 2 bases and 8 bases, there was a span of 16 bases. The variable domain in full, with the rest retrieved from reference TRBV7-6 and TRBJ2-1, is GAGVSQSPRYKVTKRGQDVALRCDPISGHVSLYWYRQALGQGPEFLTYFNYEAQQDKSGLPNDRFSAERPEGSISTLTIQRTEQRDSAMYRCASSLTNREPDEQFFGPGTRLTVL.